This TCR beta chain emerged from a study of regulatory T cells in long-lasting Graves disease listed by TCRdb under 2021. General notes on the study: Persistent Graves' disease was defined as persistently positive TSH receptor autoantibodies together with antithyroid drug treatment for over 5 years. Persistent Graves' disease patients were compared with newly diagnosed Graves' disease patients by peripheral blood TCR sequencing and RNA sequencing. The study was registered as a clinical trial and conducted in China. A total of roughly 33 samples were covered by TCR sequencing, comprising some 13 persistent and roughly 20 newly diagnosed Graves' disease patients. In the clinical cohort, patients with persistent Graves' disease had used antithyroid drugs for an average of roughly ten years. On the study overall, not on this receptor specifically: The small sample size was acknowledged by the authors as a limitation that may reduce accuracy. Peripheral blood alone was examined, since thyroid tissue, which constituted the primary lesion, could not be accessed. Lower TCR Shannon entropy and fewer highly expanded clones were observed in persistent Graves' disease patients than in newly diagnosed patients, which suggested clonal expansion. Preferential use of TRBV28, TRBJ1-2 and TRBJ2-5 was observed in persistent disease, whereas TRBV20-1 and TRBJ2-1 were favored in newly diagnosed disease. Sequencing and analysis were limited to the TCR beta chain. More public clonotypes were shared among persistent patients (more than 2,500) than among newly diagnosed patients (966).

With regard to this clonotype: The target of this receptor is not known. Nothing much larger sits one base from this clone, and base qualities are not available.

The V and J ends are trimmed by 2 bases and 1 base, leaving 8 bases between them. In the germline V gene, CDR1 corresponds to MNHEY and CDR2 to SVGEGT. The cysteine opens and the phenylalanine closes a CDR3 of 14 amino acids. The kept DNA is CDR3 alone, 42 bases in frame from the first base. The time point label of this sample denotes: persistent/refractory GD, antithyroid drugs over 5 years with positive TRAb. For both TCR sequencing and RNA sequencing, RNA was extracted from PBMCs in TRIzol. The diagnosis of Graves' disease was made according to American Thyroid Association guidelines. Patients were recruited from an endocrinology department in Xi'an, China. Each patient gave about 10 milliliters of peripheral blood, collected in an EDTA anticoagulant tube. PBMCs were isolated by Ficoll Paque Plus density gradient separation without further T cell sorting. An Agilent 2100 Bioanalyzer and agarose gel were used to assess RNA quality, and a NanoDrop 2000 was used to measure RNA concentration.

Receptor libraries were prepared by multiplex PCR. Sequencing was performed on an Illumina HiSeq 4000. iRepertoire HTBI primers and Arm-PCR amplification of CDR3 regions were used to construct TCR beta libraries. Before sequencing, the PCR products underwent gel purification. Concerning the study's data processing: Gene usage analysis of CDR3 amino acid clonotypes used the approximately 62 TRBV and 11 to 15 TRBJ segments found across samples. COPE and FqMerger were used to merge the filtered high-quality paired reads into contigs. Contigs were aligned with BLAST to IMGT TRBV, TRBD and TRBJ reference genes, and CDR3 was defined per IMGT. Highly expanded clones were defined as clonotypes with a frequency above 0.1%. Shannon entropy served as the measure of repertoire diversity, while the Gini coefficient captured V-J evenness. Clonotypes shared by more than one individual were considered public. The public reads were reprocessed in TCRdb via fastp at Q25 and MiXCR, keeping in-frame beta chains. CDR3 protein duplicates are merged, each entry listing the most common genes and DNA. TCRdb's processing, not the authors', yielded these V and J calls. The table for this sample lists roughly 400,000 distinct CDR3 sequences; around a fifth of them were counted only once. The ten largest clones add up to approximately 15% of the sample.

This chain joins TRBV6-2 or TRBV6-3 to TRBJ1-1; confidence is insufficient to name the D gene. The input for sequencing was peripheral blood mononuclear cells (PBMCs), taken when the disease was refractory, from a patient treated with antithyroid drugs. The clonotype was recovered from a female donor with Graves disease. CDR3 sequence: CASSYTDGNTEAFF. The DNA reads TGTGCCAGCAGTTACACCGATGGGAACACTGAAGCTTTCTTT.